This T cell receptor beta chain was recorded in a study of brain T cells in children with intractable seizures. At least one anti-epileptic drug was given before surgery. Per the germline V gene, CDR1 is SGHNT and CDR2 is YENEEA. The trim removed 5 bases at V and 8 bases at J, leaving 4 bases unmatched. The CDR3 contains 14 residues. The protocol was immunoSEQ multiplex PCR, while the TCRdb copy is restricted to in-frame clones and leaves out a portion. The table has around 20,000 clones, 94% seen once. The V gene is TRBV11-3, the J gene TRBJ2-1; TRBD2 agrees at 12 bases. This material consisted of peripheral blood, taken at surgery. This clonotype was sampled from a boy aged 5-17 years with focal cortical dysplasia and intractable seizures. The CDR3 DNA sequence: TGTGCCAGCAGCGGGCTAGCGGGGGGGCATGAGCAGTTCTTC. It specifies CASSGLAGGHEQFF.